A few counts support the clone carrying this T cell receptor (beta chain). Its antigen is as yet unknown. The sampling schedule covered blood at baseline, cycle 4 day 1, and cycle 7 day 1. The data originate from a study of OX40 agonist ivuxolimab in advanced cancers. Study details: With a range of about 23 to 85, age averaged about 58 years, and around 83% were male. Overall study results and limits: People who partly responded at 0.1-3.0 mg/kg had some of the least clonal expansion seen.

V lost 6 bases and J lost 4, with 9 bases in between. CDR3 size: 13 residues. Looked up from germline, CDR1 is SNHLY and CDR2 is FYNNEI. TCRdb's table, derived via immunoSEQ multiplex PCR, lists solely in-frame clones and lacks some. The sample contains tens of thousands of clones, about 88% of which appear only once. The chain links TRBV2 to TRBJ2-2; D is uncertain. Sequencing used CD4+ or CD8+ T cells sorted from blood, obtained in a trial of the OX40 agonist ivuxolimab. This TCR derives from an adult with an advanced solid tumor such as melanoma, head and neck, liver or kidney cancer. CDR3 bases: TGTGCCAGCAGCGTCACAGTCACCGGGGAGCTGTTTTTT. This translates into CASSVTVTGELFF.